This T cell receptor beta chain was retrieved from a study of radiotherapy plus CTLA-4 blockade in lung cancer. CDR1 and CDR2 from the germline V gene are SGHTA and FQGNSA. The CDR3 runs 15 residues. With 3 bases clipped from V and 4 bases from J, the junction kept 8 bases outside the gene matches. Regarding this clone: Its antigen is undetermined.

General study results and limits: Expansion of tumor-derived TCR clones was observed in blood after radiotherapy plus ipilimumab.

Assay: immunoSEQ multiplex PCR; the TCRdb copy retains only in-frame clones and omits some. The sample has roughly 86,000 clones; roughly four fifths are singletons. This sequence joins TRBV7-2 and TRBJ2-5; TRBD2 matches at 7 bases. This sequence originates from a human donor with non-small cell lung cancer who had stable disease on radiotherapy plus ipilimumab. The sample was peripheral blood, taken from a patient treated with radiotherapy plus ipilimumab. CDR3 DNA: TGTGCCAGCAGCTTTGTCCTAGCGGCCACAGAGACCCAGTACTTC. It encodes CASSFVLAATETQYF.